This record covers a single T cell receptor (beta chain). Its antigen is unknown. Base qualities are not provided; no much larger clone lies one nucleotide away. In the prospective study, participants were about 18 to 100 years old, resided in about two dozen geographic areas of the United States, and were enrolled through a virtual design. To assign participants to cohorts, the prospective study relied on clinical history that participants themselves reported in a screening survey and a study questionnaire. For ImmuneRACE Cohort 3, a participant was defined as recovered based on two consecutive negative NP/OP PCR tests, clearance by a healthcare professional, or resolution of symptoms. In the prospective study, mobile phlebotomists collected whole blood, serum and a nasopharyngeal or oropharyngeal swab from each participant. Additional blood draws and questionnaires over an approximately two-month period could optionally be provided by prospective study participants. Prospective study blood samples were shipped either frozen or at room temperature before DNA extraction.

TCRbeta CDR3 regions were amplified from genomic DNA by means of the immunoSEQ Assay, a bias-controlled multiplex PCR. The paper's processing steps were these. Nucleated cell counts per sample were estimated from amplification of reference gene primers within the assay. To quantify the absolute abundance of each unique TCRbeta CDR3 rearrangement, sequence reads were collapsed and filtered. For each sample, productive Simpson clonality was calculated as the square root of Simpson's diversity index over productive rearrangements. In its TCRdb copy, this immuneACCESS table keeps in-frame sequences only and misses some clones. Where compared with another copy, unresolved V genes explain less than half of these, and the others have no known cause. The DNA was the basis for D and trimming; V, J and clone size are from that table. Recorded for this sample are 320,000 or so clones; about nine tenths of them occurred a single time. Together, the top ten hold roughly 5.3% of the sample.

Looking up the germline V gene yields CDR1 SGHRS and CDR2 YFSETQ. V gives up 0 bases and J gives up 7 bases, and the segment between their germline ends measures 19 bases. The CDR3, from cysteine to phenylalanine, totals 16 residues. This entry keeps only the CDR3 DNA: 48 bases, framed from base 1. This entry is derived from a study of blood T cell repertoires in COVID-19 (dated by TCRdb to about 2020). In the study overall: Samples covering the acute and convalescent phases of COVID-19 were provided by collaborators in the United States, Italy and Spain. The material from the prospective study consisted of cDNA or gDNA derived from T cells, B-cell-depleted T cells, or PBMCs. The dataset comprised deeply sampled blood TCRbeta repertoires from subjects exposed to, actively infected with, or recovered from COVID-19. The repertoires were released in a freely available public database intended as a resource for research on the immune response to SARS-CoV-2. Samples came from the ongoing ImmuneRACE study (first 160 participants) plus 1,254 subjects from 6 global collaborators. Nearly every sample came with metadata listing a de-identified subject ID, COVID-19 status, age in years and sex. Where HLA class I and class II types were available, the types were taken from metadata supplied by the sample provider, not from assay-based typing. The study at large found these results: The amount of clinical and demographic metadata varied by source and participant and was provided uncurated.

This chain is built from TRBV5-1 and TRBJ1-1, with a weak D call of TRBD1 (6 bases match). This TCR derives from a man aged 60-69 years who had recovered from COVID-19. Specimen: PBMCs or T cells enriched from blood (not recorded which). The DNA is TGCGCCAGCAGCTTGGGATCAGGGGCGGTAGACTATGAAGCTTTCTTT. Its coded protein is CASSLGSGAVDYEAFF.